This TCR beta chain appears in the sequencing data of a study of T-cell reconstitution after alpha-beta-depleted transplantation in children. Study results and caveats: Expanded graft clones numbering several hundred reportedly gave rise to alpha-beta T cells about two months after transplant. Surviving recipient cells, namely T cells and thymic progenitors, were the source of high day-60 TCRbeta diversity in some patients. Among T cells one year after transplant, newly produced cells accounted for most counts and diversity.

This CDR3 is 15 amino acids long. With 0 bases removed from V and 7 bases from J, the gap between germline ends came to 13 bases. Germline V CDR1 and CDR2: MNHEY, SMNVEV (reference sequence). The TCRbeta library incorporated unique molecular identifiers. TCRdb analysed the PCR reads with MiXCR anew, one entry per CDR3 protein. This repertoire shows fewer than 500,000 distinct CDR3 sequences, 43% found once; its top ten account for around 29%. This clonotype came up once. What it binds is unknown. The gene calls are TRBV27 and TRBJ2-1, with D possibly TRBD1 on 6 matching bases. The sequences come from PBMCs, collected before TCRalphabeta/CD19-depleted stem cell transplant. The clonotype was recovered from a girl aged 2-10 years with aplastic anemia, due to receive a stem cell transplant. For the CDR3, the DNA is TGTGCCAGCAGTTTATCCGCCGGACAGACAAATGAGCAGTTCTTC. Translating gives CASSLSAGQTNEQFF.